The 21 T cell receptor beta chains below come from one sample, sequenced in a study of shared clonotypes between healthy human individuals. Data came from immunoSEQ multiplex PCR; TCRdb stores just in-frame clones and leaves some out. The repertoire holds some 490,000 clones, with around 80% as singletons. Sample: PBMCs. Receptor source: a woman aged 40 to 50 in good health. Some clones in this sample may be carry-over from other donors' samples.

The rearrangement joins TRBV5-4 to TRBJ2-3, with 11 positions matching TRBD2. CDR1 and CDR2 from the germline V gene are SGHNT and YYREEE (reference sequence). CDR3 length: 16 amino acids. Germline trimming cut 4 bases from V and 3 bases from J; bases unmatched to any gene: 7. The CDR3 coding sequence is TGTGCCAGCAGCCCCCTAGCGGGAGGTGGGACAGATACGCAGTATTTT. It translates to CASSPLAGGGTDTQYF.

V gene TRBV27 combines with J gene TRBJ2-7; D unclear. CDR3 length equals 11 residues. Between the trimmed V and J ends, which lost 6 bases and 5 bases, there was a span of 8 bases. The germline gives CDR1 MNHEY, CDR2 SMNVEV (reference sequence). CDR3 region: CASSHLDEQYF. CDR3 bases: TGTGCCAGCAGCCATCTTGACGAGCAGTACTTC.

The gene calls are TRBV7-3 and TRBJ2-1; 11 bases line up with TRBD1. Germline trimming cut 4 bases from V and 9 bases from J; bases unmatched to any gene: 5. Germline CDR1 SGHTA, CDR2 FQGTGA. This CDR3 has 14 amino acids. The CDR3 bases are TGTGCCAGCAGCTCGGGACAGGGGGGTGGTGAGCAGTTCTTC. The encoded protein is CASSSGQGGGEQFF.

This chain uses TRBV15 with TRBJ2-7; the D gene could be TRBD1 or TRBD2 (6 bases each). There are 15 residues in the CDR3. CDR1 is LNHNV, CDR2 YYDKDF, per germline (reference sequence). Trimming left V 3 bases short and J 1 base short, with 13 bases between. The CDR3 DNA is TGTGCCACCAGCAGTCTCAGGGGACTTTCCTACGAGCAGTACTTC. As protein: CATSSLRGLSYEQYF. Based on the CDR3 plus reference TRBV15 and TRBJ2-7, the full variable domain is DAMVIQNPRYQVTQFGKPVTLSCSQTLNHNVMYWYQQKSSQAPKLLFHYYDKDFNNEADTPDNFQSRRPNTSFCFLDIRSPGLGDTAMYLCATSSLRGLSYEQYFGPGTRLTVT.

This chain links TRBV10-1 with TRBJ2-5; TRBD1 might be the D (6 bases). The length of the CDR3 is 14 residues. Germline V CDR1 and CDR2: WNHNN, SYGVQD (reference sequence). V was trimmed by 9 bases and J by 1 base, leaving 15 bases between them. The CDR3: CASPVPGAQETQYF. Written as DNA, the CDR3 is TGCGCCAGTCCCGTCCCAGGGGCCCAAGAGACCCAGTACTTC.

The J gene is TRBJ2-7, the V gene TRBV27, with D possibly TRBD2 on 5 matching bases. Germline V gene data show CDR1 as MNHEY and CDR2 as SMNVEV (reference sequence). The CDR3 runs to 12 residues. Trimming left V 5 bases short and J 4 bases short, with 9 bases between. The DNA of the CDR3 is TGTGCCAGCAGTCCCGGACTTTACGAGCAGTACTTC. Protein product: CASSPGLYEQYF.

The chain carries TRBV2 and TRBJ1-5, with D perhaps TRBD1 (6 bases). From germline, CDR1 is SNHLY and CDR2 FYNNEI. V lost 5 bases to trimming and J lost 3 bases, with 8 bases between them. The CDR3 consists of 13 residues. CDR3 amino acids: CASSRDTNQPQHF. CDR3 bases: TGTGCCAGCAGTCGGGACACCAATCAGCCCCAGCATTTT.

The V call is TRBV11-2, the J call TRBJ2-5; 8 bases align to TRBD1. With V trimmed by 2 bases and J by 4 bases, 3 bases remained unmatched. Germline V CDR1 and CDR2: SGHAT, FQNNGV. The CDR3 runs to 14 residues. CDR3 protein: CASSLSQGGETQYF. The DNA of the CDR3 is TGTGCCAGCAGCTTATCACAGGGGGGAGAGACCCAGTACTTC. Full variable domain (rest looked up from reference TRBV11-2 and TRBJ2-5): EAGVAQSPRYKIIEKRQSVAFWCNPISGHATLYWYQQILGQGPKLLIQFQNNGVVDDSQLPKDRFSAERLKGVDSTLKIQPAKLEDSAVYLCASSLSQGGETQYFGPGTRLLVL.

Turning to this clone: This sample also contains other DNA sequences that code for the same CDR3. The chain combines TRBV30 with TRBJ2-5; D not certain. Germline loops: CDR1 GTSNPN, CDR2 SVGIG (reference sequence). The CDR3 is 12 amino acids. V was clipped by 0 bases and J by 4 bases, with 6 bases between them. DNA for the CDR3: TGTGCCTGGAGTGTACTGGGAGAGACCCAGTACTTC. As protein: CAWSVLGETQYF.

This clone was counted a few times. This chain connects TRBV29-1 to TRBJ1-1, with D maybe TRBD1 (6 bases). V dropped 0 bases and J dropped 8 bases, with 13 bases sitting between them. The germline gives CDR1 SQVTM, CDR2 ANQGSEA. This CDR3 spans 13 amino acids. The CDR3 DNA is TGCAGCGTTGAAGAGGCGTCCGGGGGCGAAGCTTTCTTT. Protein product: CSVEEASGGEAFF.

The CDR3 DNA sequence: TGTGCCAGCAGAAGACTGGCCTGGGAGACCCAGTACTTC. It yields the protein CASRRLAWETQYF. The chain recombines TRBV6-5 with TRBJ2-5; D call uncertain. V was trimmed by 6 bases and J by 5 bases, leaving 13 bases between them. This CDR3 has 13 residues. Germline CDR1 MNHEY, CDR2 SVGAGI.

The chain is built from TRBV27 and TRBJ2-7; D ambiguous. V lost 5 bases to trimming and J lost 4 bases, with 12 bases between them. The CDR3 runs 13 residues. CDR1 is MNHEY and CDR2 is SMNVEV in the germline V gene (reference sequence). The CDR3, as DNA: TGTGCCAGCAGTCCGACCGCTAGTTACGAGCAGTACTTC. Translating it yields CASSPTASYEQYF.

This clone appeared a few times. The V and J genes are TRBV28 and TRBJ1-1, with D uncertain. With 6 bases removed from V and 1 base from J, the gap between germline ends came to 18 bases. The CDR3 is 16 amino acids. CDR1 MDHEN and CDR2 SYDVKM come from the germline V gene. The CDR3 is CASSPLRTDPNTEAFF. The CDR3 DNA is TGTGCCAGCAGCCCCCTTCGCACAGATCCGAACACTGAAGCTTTCTTT. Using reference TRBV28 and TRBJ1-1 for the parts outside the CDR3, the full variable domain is DVKVTQSSRYLVKRTGEKVFLECVQDMDHENMFWYRQDPGLGLRLIYFSYDVKMKEKGDIPEGYSVSREKKERFSLILESASTNQTSMYLCASSPLRTDPNTEAFFGQGTRLTVV.

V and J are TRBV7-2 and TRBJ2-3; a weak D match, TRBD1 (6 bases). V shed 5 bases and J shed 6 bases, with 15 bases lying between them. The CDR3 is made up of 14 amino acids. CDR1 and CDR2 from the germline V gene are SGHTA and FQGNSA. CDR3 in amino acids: CASSPDRQVDTQYF. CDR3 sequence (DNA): TGTGCCAGCAGCCCCGATAGACAGGTTGATACGCAGTATTTT. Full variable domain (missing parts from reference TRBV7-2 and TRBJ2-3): GAGVSQSPSNKVTEKGKDVELRCDPISGHTALYWYRQSLGQGLEFLIYFQGNSAPDKSGLPSDRFSAERTGGSVSTLTIQRTQQEDSAVYLCASSPDRQVDTQYFGPGTRLTVL.

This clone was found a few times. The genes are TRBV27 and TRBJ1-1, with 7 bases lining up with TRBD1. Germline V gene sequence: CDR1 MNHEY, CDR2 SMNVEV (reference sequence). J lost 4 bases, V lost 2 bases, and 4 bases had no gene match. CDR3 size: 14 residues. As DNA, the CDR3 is TGTGCCAGCAGTTTAAGGGGGCAGGGCACTGAAGCTTTCTTT. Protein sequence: CASSLRGQGTEAFF.

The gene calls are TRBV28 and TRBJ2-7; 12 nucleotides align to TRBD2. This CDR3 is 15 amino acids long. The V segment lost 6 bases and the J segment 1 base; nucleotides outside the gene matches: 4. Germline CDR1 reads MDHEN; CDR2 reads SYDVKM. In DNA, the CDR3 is TGTGCCAGCAGCATGACTAGCGGGGGTTCCTACGAGCAGTACTTC. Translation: CASSMTSGGSYEQYF.

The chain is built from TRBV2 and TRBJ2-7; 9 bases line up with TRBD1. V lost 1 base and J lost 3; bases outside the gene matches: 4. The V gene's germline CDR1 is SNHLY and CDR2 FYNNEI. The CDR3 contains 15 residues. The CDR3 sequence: CASSEGVTGGYEQYF. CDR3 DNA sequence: TGTGCCAGCAGTGAAGGGGTGACAGGGGGCTACGAGCAGTACTTC.

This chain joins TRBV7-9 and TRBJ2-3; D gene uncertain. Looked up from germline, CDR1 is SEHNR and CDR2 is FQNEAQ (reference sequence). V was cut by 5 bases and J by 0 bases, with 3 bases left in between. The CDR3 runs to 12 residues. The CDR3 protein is CASSRSTDTQYF. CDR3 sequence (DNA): TGTGCCAGCAGCCGAAGCACAGATACGCAGTATTTT. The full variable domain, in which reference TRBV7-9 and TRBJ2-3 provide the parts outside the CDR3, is DTGVSQNPRHKITKRGQNVTFRCDPISEHNRLYWYRQTLGQGPEFLTYFQNEAQLEKSRLLSDRFSAERPKGSFSTLEIQRTEQGDSAMYLCASSRSTDTQYFGPGTRLTVL.

The CDR3: CASSQLERGSPYEQYF. The CDR3 DNA reads as TGTGCCAGCAGCCAGCTCGAGAGGGGAAGCCCCTACGAGCAGTACTTC. The chain is built from TRBV11-2 and TRBJ2-5; possibly TRBD1 or TRBD2 for D (5 bases each). Near its end, the DNA agrees better with TRBJ2-7, so the J call may be wrong. Per germline, CDR1 SGHAT and CDR2 FQNNGV. The CDR3 loop spans 16 amino acids.

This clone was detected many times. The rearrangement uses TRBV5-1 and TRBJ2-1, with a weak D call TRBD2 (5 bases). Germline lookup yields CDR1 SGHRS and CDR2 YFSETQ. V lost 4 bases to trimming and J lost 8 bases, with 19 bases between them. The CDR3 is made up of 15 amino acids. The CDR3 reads CASSLLATPDHEQFF. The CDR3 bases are TGCGCCAGCAGCCTCCTAGCCACCCCCGACCATGAGCAGTTCTTC.

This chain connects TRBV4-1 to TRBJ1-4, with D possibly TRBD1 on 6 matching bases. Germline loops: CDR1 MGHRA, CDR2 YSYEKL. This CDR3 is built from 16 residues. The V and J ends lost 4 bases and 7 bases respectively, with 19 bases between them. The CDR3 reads CASSPPRSGGAEKLFF. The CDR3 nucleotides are TGCGCCAGCAGCCCTCCCCGGAGTGGGGGGGCTGAAAAACTGTTTTTT.